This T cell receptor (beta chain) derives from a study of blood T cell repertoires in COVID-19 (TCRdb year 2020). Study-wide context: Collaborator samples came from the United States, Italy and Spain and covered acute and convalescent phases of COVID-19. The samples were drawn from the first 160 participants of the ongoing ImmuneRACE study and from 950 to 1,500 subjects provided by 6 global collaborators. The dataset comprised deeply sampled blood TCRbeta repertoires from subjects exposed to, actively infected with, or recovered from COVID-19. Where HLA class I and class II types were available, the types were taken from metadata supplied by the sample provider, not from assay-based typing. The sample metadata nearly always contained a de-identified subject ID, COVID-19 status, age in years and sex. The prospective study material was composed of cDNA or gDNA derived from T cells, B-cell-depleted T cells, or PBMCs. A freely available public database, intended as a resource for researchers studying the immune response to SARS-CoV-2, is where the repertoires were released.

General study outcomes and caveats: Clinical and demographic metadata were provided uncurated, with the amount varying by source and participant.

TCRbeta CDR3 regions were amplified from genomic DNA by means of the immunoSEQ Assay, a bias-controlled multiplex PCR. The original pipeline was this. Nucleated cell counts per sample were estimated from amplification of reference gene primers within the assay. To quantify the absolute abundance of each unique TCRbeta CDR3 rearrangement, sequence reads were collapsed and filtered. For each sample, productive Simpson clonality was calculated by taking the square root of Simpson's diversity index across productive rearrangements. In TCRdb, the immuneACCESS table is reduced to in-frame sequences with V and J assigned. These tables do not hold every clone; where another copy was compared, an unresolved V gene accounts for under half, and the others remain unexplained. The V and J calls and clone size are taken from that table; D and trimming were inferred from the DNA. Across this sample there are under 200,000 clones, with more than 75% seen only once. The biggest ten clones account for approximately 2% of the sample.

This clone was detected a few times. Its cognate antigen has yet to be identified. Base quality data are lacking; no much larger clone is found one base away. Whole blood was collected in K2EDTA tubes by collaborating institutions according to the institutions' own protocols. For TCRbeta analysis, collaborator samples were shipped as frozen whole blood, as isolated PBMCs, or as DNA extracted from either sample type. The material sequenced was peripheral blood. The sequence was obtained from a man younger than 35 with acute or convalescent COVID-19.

DNA sequence: TGTGCCAGTAGCGCGGGACCTTGGGGGACCGGGGAGCTGTTTTTT. It is translated as CASSAGPWGTGELFF. The V and J segments used are TRBV19 and TRBJ2-2; a tentative D call is TRBD2 (6 bases match). From a lookup of the germline V gene (reference sequence), CDR1 and CDR2 are LNHDA and SQIVND. The CDR3 holds 15 amino acids from the cysteine to the phenylalanine. The only DNA kept is the CDR3, 45 bases in frame from the first base. The germline ends are 16 bases apart after V is trimmed by 6 bases and J by 5 bases.